Below, 31 T cell receptor beta chains from the same sample are listed, as sequenced in a study of blood T cell repertoires in COVID-19 (dated by TCRdb to the early 2020s). Libraries were made using the immunoSEQ multiplex PCR assay. TCRdb carries this immuneACCESS record with in-frame sequences only. Its versions omit some clonotypes, under half of them owing to an unresolved V gene in the studies checked, with the rest unexplained. This sample lists over 25,000 clones; approximately 91% were detected once. The leading ten clones occupy 13% to 15% of the sample. The sample consisted of peripheral blood. The receptors originated from a human donor with active COVID-19. The donor label of this sample is uncertain.

This chain connects TRBV11-3 to TRBJ2-7; the D is unclear. Trimming shortened V by 6 bases and J by 0 bases, and 9 bases separated the two germline ends. Germline CDR1 is SGHNT and CDR2 is YENEEA. This CDR3 contains 13 residues. In DNA form, the CDR3 reads TGTGCCAGCAGTTCCGCCGGCTCCTACGAGCAGTACTTC. Amino acid sequence: CASSSAGSYEQYF.

In this sample, this clone turned up once. The chain is built from TRBV4-2 and TRBJ2-7; TRBD1 agrees at 7 bases. The CDR3 runs to 15 residues. Looked up from germline, CDR1 is LGHNA and CDR2 is YNFKEQ. Losses at the gene ends were 0 bases for V and 3 bases for J; bases not matched to a gene: 5. The CDR3 DNA reads as TGTGCCAGCAGCCAAGAAATATCAGGGGGCTACGAGCAGTACTTC. It codes for CASSQEISGGYEQYF.

The chain has TRBV9 and TRBJ1-1, with D uncertain. There are 16 residues in the CDR3. Germline V CDR1 and CDR2: SGDLS, YYNGEE. Trimming cost V 4 bases and J 1 base, with 17 bases left between them. CDR3 nucleotide sequence: TGTGCCAGCAGCCCTACGGGAGGGATCGGGAACACTGAAGCTTTCTTT. Its protein product is CASSPTGGIGNTEAFF. Full variable domain (rest looked up from reference TRBV9 and TRBJ1-1): DSGVTQTPKHLITATGQRVTLRCSPRSGDLSVYWYQQSLDQGLQFLIQYYNGEERAKGNILERFSAQQFPDLHSELNLSSLELGDSALYFCASSPTGGIGNTEAFFGQGTRLTVV.

V is TRBV20-1 and J is TRBJ2-3; a possible D gene is TRBD2 (6 bases). The ends were cut back, 3 bases at V and 1 base at J, with 14 bases in the middle. CDR3 length: 15 residues. Germline values: CDR1 DFQATT, CDR2 SNEGSKA (reference sequence). The CDR3 sequence is CSASSPAGRTDTQYF. CDR3 DNA: TGCAGTGCTAGTAGTCCGGCGGGGCGCACAGATACGCAGTATTTT.

This chain links TRBV6-4 with TRBJ2-3; 15 bases map to TRBD2. The CDR3 length is 16 residues. The germline gives CDR1 MRHNA, CDR2 SNTAGT. V lost 2 bases, J lost 3 bases, and 0 bases stayed unmatched. This CDR3 is CASSDGLAGGTDTQYF. For the CDR3, the DNA is TGTGCCAGCAGTGACGGACTAGCGGGGGGGACAGATACGCAGTATTTT.

The V gene is TRBV6-6, the J gene TRBJ2-7; 7 bases match TRBD2. The V segment lost 8 bases and the J segment 0 bases; nucleotides outside the gene matches: 7. The V gene's germline CDR1 is MNHNY and CDR2 SVGAGI (reference sequence). The CDR3 length is 14 residues. The CDR3, as DNA: TGTGCCAGCCTGGGGGGGTGGAGCTCCTACGAGCAGTACTTC. This translates into CASLGGWSSYEQYF.

The chain carries TRBV19 and TRBJ1-1; 8 positions agree with TRBD1. Germline lookup yields CDR1 LNHDA and CDR2 SQIVND (reference sequence). V was clipped by 8 bases and J by 6 bases; unmatched bases: 8. The CDR3 totals 13 residues. In nucleotides, the CDR3 is TGTGCCAGTCTCGACAGGGGTAGACCTGAAGCTTTCTTT. It codes for CASLDRGRPEAFF.

The chain uses TRBV15 and TRBJ1-1; D is possibly TRBD1 (5 bases). This CDR3 spans 15 amino acids. Between the trimmed V and J ends, which lost 1 base and 11 bases, there was a span of 20 bases. Germline-derived CDR1 and CDR2 are LNHNV and YYDKDF (reference sequence). The CDR3 DNA sequence: TGTGCCACCAGCAGAGTTCGCGGGGACGGCTTTAACGCTTTCTTT. This encodes CATSRVRGDGFNAFF.

This clone was seen just once. The V call is TRBV7-8, the J call TRBJ2-1, with TRBD2 identical over 9 bases. The CDR3 is 17 amino acids. Trimming removed 8 bases from V and 6 bases from J; junction bases left unmatched: 17. Germline V gene sequence: CDR1 SGHVS, CDR2 FQNEAQ. Here the CDR3 reads CASLLAFRLAGPNEQFF. DNA of the CDR3: TGTGCCAGCCTGTTGGCGTTTAGGCTAGCGGGACCCAATGAGCAGTTCTTC.

This chain connects TRBV7-2 to TRBJ2-5; 9 bases fit TRBD1. J gave up 5 bases and V 5 bases, and 9 bases lay outside the gene matches. Per the germline V gene, CDR1 is SGHTA and CDR2 is FQGNSA. This CDR3 has 15 residues. CDR3 DNA sequence: TGTGCCAGCAGCCTCCAGACAGGGGGGACGGAGACCCAGTACTTC. Protein: CASSLQTGGTETQYF.

This chain uses TRBV2 with TRBJ1-4, with TRBD1 as a possible D gene (6 bases). This CDR3 spans 15 amino acids. The germline V gene encodes CDR1 SNHLY and CDR2 FYNNEI. Trimming took 0 bases from V and 8 from J, leaving 13 bases between them. The CDR3 reads CASSEATGTEEKLFF. DNA of the CDR3: TGTGCCAGCAGTGAAGCTACAGGGACGGAAGAAAAACTGTTTTTT.

The chain links TRBV18 to TRBJ1-4; D gene unclear. V gave up 0 bases and J gave up 6 bases, with 11 bases separating them. The CDR3 runs 15 residues. Germline V gene sequence: CDR1 KGHSH, CDR2 LQKENI. The CDR3 region is CASSPPMGAYEKLFF. As DNA, the CDR3 is TGTGCCAGCTCACCACCGATGGGCGCGTATGAAAAACTGTTTTTT. Supplemented by reference TRBV18 and TRBJ1-4, the full variable domain reads NAGVMQNPRHLVRRRGQEARLRCSPMKGHSHVYWYRQLPEEGLKFMVYLQKENIIDESGMPKERFSAEFPKEGPSILRIQQVVRGDSAAYFCASSPPMGAYEKLFFGSGTQLSVL.

V gene TRBV9 combines with J gene TRBJ2-5; 9 nucleotides line up with TRBD2. V lost 2 bases to trimming and J lost 5 bases; unmatched junction nucleotides: 10. CDR1 is SGDLS and CDR2 is YYNGEE in the germline V gene. The CDR3 has 16 residues. In DNA, the CDR3 is TGTGCCAGCAGCGTGACTAGCGGAGCTCGAGGGGAGACCCAGTACTTC. This translates into CASSVTSGARGETQYF.

By share, this clone ranks as medium-sized. The chain carries TRBV10-3 and TRBJ1-2; D is possibly TRBD1 (6 bases). Trimming removed 11 bases at V and 6 bases at J, with 13 bases between. The CDR3 is 11 residues long. CDR1 ENHRY and CDR2 SYGVKD come from the germline V gene. In DNA form, the CDR3 reads TGTGCCGCCCAGGGGTTGGATGGCTACACCTTC. This encodes CAAQGLDGYTF.

J is TRBJ2-7 and V is TRBV11-2; D possibly corresponds to TRBD2 (6 bases). V was trimmed by 1 base and J by 3 bases, leaving 10 bases between them. Per germline, CDR1 SGHAT and CDR2 FQNNGV. This CDR3 has 14 residues. The CDR3 sequence is CASSLVRGSYEQYF. The CDR3 DNA reads as TGTGCCAGCAGCTTAGTCCGGGGGAGCTACGAGCAGTACTTC.

This chain uses TRBV7-9 with TRBJ2-7, with TRBD1 as a possible D gene (5 bases). The CDR3 is 14 amino acids. Trimming shortened V by 6 bases and J by 0 bases, and 12 bases separated the two germline ends. Germline V gene data show CDR1 as SEHNR and CDR2 as FQNEAQ (reference sequence). The CDR3 DNA reads as TGTGCCAGCAGTCACAGGTACAGCTCCTACGAGCAGTACTTC. Residues: CASSHRYSSYEQYF.

V and J are TRBV6-1 and TRBJ2-7; 8 nucleotides agree with TRBD1. The CDR3 runs 16 residues. V was clipped by 1 base and J by 5 bases; unmatched bases: 10. Germline V gene sequence: CDR1 MNHNS, CDR2 SASEGT. The CDR3 here is CASSEGTGFYYNEQYF. CDR3 bases: TGTGCCAGCAGTGAAGGGACAGGGTTTTATTACAACGAGCAGTACTTC.

The chain carries TRBV7-9 and TRBJ2-7, with D uncertain. Germline CDR1 reads SEHNR; CDR2 reads FQNEAQ (reference sequence). The CDR3 extends over 11 amino acids. V lost 3 bases and J lost 4, with 4 bases in between. The CDR3 region has the DNA TGTGCCAGCAGCTTGACTTACGAGCAGTACTTC. It yields the protein CASSLTYEQYF.

The gene calls are TRBV9 and TRBJ2-5; 11 bases are a match to TRBD2. CDR1 is SGDLS and CDR2 is YYNGEE in the germline V gene. There are 17 residues in the CDR3. J gave up 6 bases and V 0 bases, and 10 bases lay outside the gene matches. The CDR3 is CASSVGDYTSGGQTQYF. DNA of the CDR3: TGTGCCAGCAGCGTAGGGGATTACACTAGCGGGGGACAGACCCAGTACTTC.

The chain couples TRBV5-6 to TRBJ1-1, with D tentatively TRBD1 (6 bases). The CDR3 is 15 amino acids. The ends were cut back, 3 bases at V and 5 bases at J, with 17 bases in the middle. Germline values: CDR1 SGHDT, CDR2 YYEEEE. Here the CDR3 DNA reads TGTGCCAGCAGCTGGGCCGGGGACGACAGGACTGAAGCTTTCTTT. Protein product: CASSWAGDDRTEAFF.

The chain joins TRBV19 to TRBJ1-1; maybe TRBD1 (5 bases). Trimming removed 6 bases from V and 1 base from J, with 18 bases in between. The CDR3 has 16 residues. Germline-derived CDR1 and CDR2 are LNHDA and SQIVND (reference sequence). The CDR3 coding sequence is TGTGCCAGTAGAGCAGGGTTTAAGTCTAAGAACACTGAAGCTTTCTTT. As protein: CASRAGFKSKNTEAFF. Combining the CDR3 with reference TRBV19 and TRBJ1-1 gives the whole variable domain DGGITQSPKYLFRKEGQNVTLSCEQNLNHDAMYWYRQDPGQGLRLIYYSQIVNDFQKGDIAEGYSVSREKKESFPLTVTSAQKNPTAFYLCASRAGFKSKNTEAFFGQGTRLTVV.

This chain links TRBV6-5 with TRBJ2-3; D might be TRBD1 (6 bases). V dropped 6 bases and J dropped 2 bases, with 12 bases sitting between them. Germline lookup yields CDR1 MNHEY and CDR2 SVGAGI. This CDR3 has 14 residues. The CDR3, as DNA: TGTGCCAGCAGCCCCGGACAGTTCACAGATACGCAGTATTTT. Its translation: CASSPGQFTDTQYF.

The gene calls are TRBV6-2 or TRBV6-3 and TRBJ1-1, with D unresolved. The V end lost 5 bases, the J end lost 2 bases, and 3 bases lay between the germline ends. Per germline, CDR1 MNHEY and CDR2 SVGEGT. CDR3 size: 11 residues. DNA for the CDR3: TGTGCCAGCAGTACAAACACTGAAGCTTTCTTT. This translates into CASSTNTEAFF.

The V gene is TRBV6-2 or TRBV6-3, the J gene TRBJ2-5; TRBD1 matches 8 bases. V gave up 2 bases and J gave up 5 bases; unmatched junction bases: 10. This CDR3 region has 16 residues. Germline loops: CDR1 MNHEY, CDR2 SVGEGT. CDR3 nucleotides: TGTGCCAGCAGTTACAGGCGGACAGGGAGCTGGGAGACCCAGTACTTC. Protein sequence: CASSYRRTGSWETQYF.

V is TRBV6-2 or TRBV6-3 and J is TRBJ2-3, with D possibly being TRBD1 (6 bases). The CDR3 is 15 amino acids. Germline loops: CDR1 MNHEY, CDR2 SVGEGT. With 5 bases removed from V and 0 bases from J, the gap between germline ends came to 12 bases. CDR3 nucleotides: TGTGCCAGCAGTACCCGCAGGGGTAGCACAGATACGCAGTATTTT. Protein product: CASSTRRGSTDTQYF.

DNA of the CDR3: TGCGCCAGCAGCGAAAGATACAGGTCTGACACTGAAGCTTTCTTT. This translates into CASSERYRSDTEAFF. V and J are TRBV5-1 and TRBJ1-1; possible D gene TRBD1, 5 bases. The CDR3 is 15 amino acids. Germline CDR1 and CDR2: SGHRS and YFSETQ. V was cut by 4 bases and J by 3 bases, with 16 bases left in between.

The J gene is TRBJ1-5, the V gene TRBV7-9, with D maybe TRBD1 (6 bases). Germline values: CDR1 SEHNR, CDR2 FQNEAQ (reference sequence). The CDR3 runs to 14 residues. The V end lost 4 bases, the J end lost 7 bases, and 14 bases lay between the germline ends. CDR3 coding DNA: TGTGCCAGCAGCTCGGGACAATGGGAGCAGCCCCAGCATTTT. It translates to CASSSGQWEQPQHF.

This sequence joins TRBV9 and TRBJ1-3, with D uncertain. Germline CDR1 reads SGDLS; CDR2 reads YYNGEE. Trimming took off 4 bases at V and 3 bases at J, with 14 bases between the two ends. The CDR3 spans 15 residues. The chain's CDR3 is CASSPAVVSGNTIYF. The CDR3 DNA follows: TGTGCCAGCAGCCCCGCGGTGGTTAGTGGAAACACCATATATTTT.

This CDR3 reads CASSQDGGHSYEQYF. The CDR3 DNA reads as TGTGCCAGCAGCCAAGATGGGGGACACTCCTACGAGCAGTACTTC. The chain combines TRBV4-2 with TRBJ2-7, with D tentatively TRBD1 (6 bases). V was shortened by 0 bases and J by 0 bases, with 9 bases between the two germline ends. Per the germline V gene, CDR1 is LGHNA and CDR2 is YNFKEQ. The CDR3 runs 15 residues.

The count of this clone is one. The genes are TRBV9 and TRBJ1-3; TRBD1 matches 7 bases. V gave up 2 bases and J gave up 3 bases; unmatched junction bases: 11. Germline V lookup: CDR1 SGDLS, CDR2 YYNGEE. The CDR3 is made up of 17 amino acids. The CDR3 DNA reads TGTGCCAGCAGCGTCGAACCAGGGGGACTAGTTGGAAACACCATATATTTT. It specifies CASSVEPGGLVGNTIYF.

This rearrangement joins TRBV6-5 to TRBJ1-1, with 8 bases that match TRBD1. The CDR3 runs 15 residues. The germline V gene has CDR1 MNHEY and CDR2 SVGAGI. V shed 2 bases and J 1 base; nucleotides not matched to a gene: 3. The CDR3 region has the DNA TGTGCCAGCAGTTACGGACAGGGCGAGAACACTGAAGCTTTCTTT. Translated, it gives CASSYGQGENTEAFF.